These 9 T cell receptor beta chains came from one sample sequenced in a study of blood T cell repertoires in COVID-19. Sequencing was performed with immunoSEQ multiplex PCR; in TCRdb, only in-frame clones are kept and a portion is missing. The sample carries under 250,000 clones, approximately 89% recorded once. The specimen was peripheral blood. These receptors came from a woman aged 55 to 70 who had recovered from COVID-19.

In this sample, this clone turned up a few times. The chain combines TRBV4-2 with TRBJ1-2; D ambiguous. The length of the CDR3 is 14 residues. The V gene lost 0 bases and the J gene lost 8 bases, with 13 bases spanning the gap. Looked up from germline, CDR1 is LGHNA and CDR2 is YNFKEQ. Written as DNA, the CDR3 is TGTGCCAGCAGCCAAGATAACGGGGTAAGCGGCTACACCTTC. Its translation is CASSQDNGVSGYTF.

This clone was observed a single time. The genes are TRBV5-5 and TRBJ1-3; 9 bases match TRBD1. CDR1 and CDR2 from the germline V gene are SGHKS and YYEKEE (reference sequence). Losses at the gene ends were 4 bases for V and 7 bases for J; bases not matched to a gene: 9. The CDR3 runs to 15 residues. The CDR3 DNA follows: TGTGCCAGCAGCACAACAGGGGGCTCAAAGAACACCATATATTTT. It is translated as CASSTTGGSKNTIYF.

The chain couples TRBV24-1 to TRBJ2-5; D call uncertain. Germline-derived CDR1 and CDR2 are KGHDR and SFDVKD. V lost 4 bases and J lost 4, with 12 bases in between. There are 14 residues in the CDR3. The CDR3 DNA reads as TGTGCCACCAGTGACCGACTCATAGGAGAGACCCAGTACTTC. As protein: CATSDRLIGETQYF.

This chain links TRBV7-3 with TRBJ1-1; TRBD1 might be the D (5 bases). Trimming took 4 bases from V and 7 from J, leaving 13 bases between them. The germline gives CDR1 SGHTA, CDR2 FQGTGA. This CDR3 has 13 residues. CDR3 sequence (DNA): TGTGCCAGCAGCTCCTCGTGGGGGGTTGAAGCTTTCTTT. This translates into CASSSSWGVEAFF.

The rearrangement uses TRBV5-1 and TRBJ2-7, with 10 bases fitting TRBD1. Germline CDR1 and CDR2: SGHRS and YFSETQ. Trimming cost V 4 bases and J 5 bases; bases outside gene matches: 15. The CDR3 is 17 amino acids. The DNA of the CDR3 is TGCGCCAGCAGCCGACTAATTCCGGGACAGGGGTCCCACGAGCAGTACTTC. Translated, it gives CASSRLIPGQGSHEQYF.

This chain joins TRBV9 and TRBJ1-1; D gene ambiguous. Germline CDR1 reads SGDLS; CDR2 reads YYNGEE. There are 14 residues in the CDR3. The germline V and J ends were trimmed by 0 bases and 1 base, with 7 bases remaining between them. CDR3 protein: CASSVVAKNTEAFF. CDR3 bases: TGTGCCAGCAGCGTAGTGGCCAAGAACACTGAAGCTTTCTTT.

V and J are TRBV7-2 and TRBJ1-5; D perhaps matches TRBD1 (5 bases). Per the germline V gene, CDR1 is SGHTA and CDR2 is FQGNSA. This CDR3 has 15 amino acids. V shed 6 bases and J shed 5 bases, with 17 bases lying between them. This CDR3 reads CASSIDGAVYQPQHF. CDR3 DNA: TGTGCCAGCAGTATAGATGGGGCGGTGTATCAGCCCCAGCATTTT.

The V gene is TRBV4-1, the J gene TRBJ2-1; D gene ambiguous. V gave up 0 bases and J gave up 11 bases, with 23 bases separating them. The germline V gene has CDR1 MGHRA and CDR2 YSYEKL. CDR3 length equals 17 residues. CDR3 region: CASSQEQSRRLLRKQFF. CDR3 bases: TGCGCCAGCAGCCAAGAGCAGTCCCGGCGCCTCCTCAGGAAGCAGTTCTTC.

The chain joins TRBV10-3 to TRBJ1-1; D perhaps matches TRBD1 (6 bases). The CDR3 consists of 15 residues. Germline CDR1 reads ENHRY; CDR2 reads SYGVKD. Trimming stripped 3 bases from V and 1 base from J, with 12 bases between. CDR3 DNA sequence: TGTGCCATCAGTGACGTTGACAGGTGGAACACTGAAGCTTTCTTT. Translation: CAISDVDRWNTEAFF.